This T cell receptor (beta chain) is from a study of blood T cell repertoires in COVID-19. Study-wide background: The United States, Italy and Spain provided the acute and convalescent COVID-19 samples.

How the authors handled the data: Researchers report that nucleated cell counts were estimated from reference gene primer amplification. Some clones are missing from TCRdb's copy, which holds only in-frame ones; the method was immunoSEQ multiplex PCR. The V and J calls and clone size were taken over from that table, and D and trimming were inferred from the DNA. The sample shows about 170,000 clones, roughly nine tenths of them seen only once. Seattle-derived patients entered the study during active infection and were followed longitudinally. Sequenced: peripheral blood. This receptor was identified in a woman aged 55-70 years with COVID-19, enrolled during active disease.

CDR3 sequence reads: CASTVTELSNQPQHF. The CDR3 DNA sequence: TGTGCCAGTACCGTGACAGAACTGAGCAATCAGCCCCAGCATTTT. The chain uses TRBV19 and TRBJ1-5, with TRBD1 as a possible D gene (5 bases). The germline V gene has CDR1 LNHDA and CDR2 SQIVND (reference sequence). Between the trimmed V and J ends, which lost 7 bases and 1 base, there was a span of 14 bases. The CDR3 is 15 residues long.